This T cell receptor beta chain was documented in a study of cytomegalovirus exposure and HLA in healthy donors. For the study at large: Within the Caucasian-associated ancestry cluster were 65% to 85% of the approximately 400 genotyped donors.

CDR3 length: 19 amino acids. CDR1 and CDR2 (germline): SGHRS, YFSETQ. V gave up 5 bases and J gave up 1 base; unmatched junction bases: 16. General observations from the study: Later examination showed HLA-associated TCR beta chains had greater clonal expansion than equally common others.

With regard to this clone: The antigen is not known.

PCR used 60 Vbeta primers and 13 Jbeta primers. Under the authors' procedure: Roughly 12 million shared chains were among approximately 87 million unique TCR beta chains counted in a later analysis. Only in-frame clones appear in the TCRdb table, and some are missing; sequencing was by immunoSEQ multiplex PCR. That table gives V, J and clone size, and the DNA gave D and trimming. Here the sample spans roughly 98,000 clones, about four fifths being singletons. This sequence originates from a female donor in good health and CMV-seropositive. The chain couples TRBV5-1 to TRBJ2-3; 10 bases fit TRBD2. The sample was PBMCs. The CDR3 loop is CASRRTGARGTSGTDTQYF. The CDR3 region has the DNA TGCGCCAGCAGACGGACCGGGGCTCGAGGGACTAGCGGCACAGATACGCAGTATTTT.